These 18 T cell receptor beta chains were all obtained from the same sample, sequenced in a study of shared clonotypes between healthy human individuals. As defined, naive CD8 cells were CD45RO-negative and positively selected for CCR7, with terminally differentiated effector memory CD45RA+ cells excluded. Generated by immunoSEQ multiplex PCR, the TCRdb table keeps only in-frame clones and is missing some. The sample carries about 2 million clones, less than 95% recorded once. Sequencing was performed on naive CD8+ T cells sorted from blood. Receptors originate from a young man in good health.

A word on this clone: The sample contains more than one DNA sequence encoding this CDR3. The chain recombines TRBV28 with TRBJ2-7, with D perhaps matching TRBD1 (6 bases). The length of the CDR3 is 16 residues. V was shortened by 0 bases and J by 0 bases, with 12 bases between the two germline ends. The V gene's germline CDR1 is MDHEN and CDR2 SYDVKM. The DNA for the CDR3 is TGTGCCAGCAGTTTATGGGCAGGGACAAGCTCCTACGAGCAGTACTTC. This codes for CASSLWAGTSSYEQYF.

The CDR3 coding sequence is TGCAGCGTTGAAGATAGGACTAGTACCGGGCAACGGGGCAGTGAGCAGTTCTTC. This gives the protein CSVEDRTSTGQRGSEQFF. The chain joins TRBV29-1 to TRBJ2-1; 7 bases fit TRBD2. The length of the CDR3 is 18 residues. Germline assignment: CDR1 SQVTM and CDR2 ANQGSEA. Losses at the gene ends were 0 bases for V and 9 bases for J; bases not matched to a gene: 20.

This clone showed up just once. The chain joins TRBV5-1 to TRBJ1-1; D remains unclear. The germline V and J ends were trimmed by 4 bases and 3 bases, with 10 bases remaining between them. The CDR3 has 13 residues. Germline CDR1 and CDR2: SGHRS and YFSETQ. The CDR3 region has the DNA TGCGCCAGCAGCAGCCGGGAACACACTGAAGCTTTCTTT. Translated, it gives CASSSREHTEAFF.

This clone is a singleton in its sample. The chain couples TRBV7-6 to TRBJ1-1; D is undetermined. The CDR3 runs to 15 residues. Trimming pared 3 bases from V and 1 base from J, leaving 12 bases between. Germline assignment: CDR1 SGHVS and CDR2 FNYEAQ. In nucleotides, the CDR3 is TGTGCCAGCAGCTTGTCCCGGGGAGAGAACACTGAAGCTTTCTTT. Translating it yields CASSLSRGENTEAFF. The entire variable domain, with the rest obtained from reference TRBV7-6 and TRBJ1-1, is as follows: GAGVSQSPRYKVTKRGQDVALRCDPISGHVSLYWYRQALGQGPEFLTYFNYEAQQDKSGLPNDRFSAERPEGSISTLTIQRTEQRDSAMYRCASSLSRGENTEAFFGQGTRLTVV.

The chain links TRBV30 to TRBJ2-5; possible D gene TRBD2, 5 bases. CDR1 and CDR2 (germline): GTSNPN, SVGIG (reference sequence). V was cut by 5 bases and J by 3 bases, with 13 bases left in between. The CDR3 is made up of 13 amino acids. CDR3 region: CAWQEREKETQYF. CDR3 bases: TGTGCCTGGCAAGAGAGGGAAAAAGAGACCCAGTACTTC.

The count of this clone is one. This chain joins TRBV7-3 and TRBJ1-2; TRBD1 matches 10 bases. V trimming: 5 bases; J trimming: 6 bases; junction bases outside the gene matches: 6. Germline assignment: CDR1 SGHTA and CDR2 FQGTGA. This CDR3 has 14 residues. The CDR3 DNA reads as TGTGCCAGCAGCCAAGAGGGGACAGGGGATGGCTACACCTTC. Translation: CASSQEGTGDGYTF.

The V gene is TRBV5-6, the J gene TRBJ1-1, with a weak D call TRBD1 (5 bases). Per the germline V gene, CDR1 is SGHDT and CDR2 is YYEEEE. The CDR3 covers 13 residues. V shed 0 bases and J shed 8 bases, with 11 bases lying between them. The CDR3 nucleotides are TGTGCCAGCAGCTTGGGCGGGGCACCCGAAGCTTTCTTT. Protein: CASSLGGAPEAFF.

The CDR3 nucleotides are TGTGCCAGCAGTCCCCTCGGGGACACTGAAGCTTTCTTT. It encodes CASSPLGDTEAFF. This chain joins TRBV13 and TRBJ1-1; D is unclear. CDR1 is PRHDT, CDR2 FYEKMQ, per germline (reference sequence). The CDR3 loop spans 13 amino acids. Trimming left V 6 bases short and J 3 bases short, with 11 bases between.

The chain employs TRBV28 and TRBJ2-3; D uncertain. CDR1 and CDR2 from the germline V gene are MDHEN and SYDVKM. V dropped 5 bases and J dropped 0 bases, with 9 bases sitting between them. The CDR3 extends over 14 amino acids. The CDR3 protein is CASSLIPSTDTQYF. CDR3 sequence (DNA): TGTGCCAGCAGTCTCATACCTAGCACAGATACGCAGTATTTT.

This chain connects TRBV27 to TRBJ2-5; D unclear. The CDR3 contains 10 residues. Germline V CDR1 and CDR2: MNHEY, SMNVEV (reference sequence). The V gene lost 8 bases and the J gene lost 10 bases, with 11 bases spanning the gap. The CDR3 bases are TGTGCCAGCGGGTTGAACCTCCAGTACTTC. This codes for CASGLNLQYF.

J is TRBJ2-2 and V is TRBV13, with D possibly matching TRBD1 (6 bases). Germline assignment: CDR1 PRHDT and CDR2 FYEKMQ (reference sequence). The ends were cut back, 4 bases at V and 1 base at J, with 10 bases in the middle. The CDR3 consists of 15 residues. For the CDR3, the DNA is TGTGCCAGCAGCTCTGCGACAGGGAACACCGGGGAGCTGTTTTTT. This gives the protein CASSSATGNTGELFF. Based on the CDR3 plus reference TRBV13 and TRBJ2-2, the full variable domain is AAGVIQSPRHLIKEKRETATLKCYPIPRHDTVYWYQQGPGQDPQFLISFYEKMQSDKGSIPDRFSAQQFSDYHSELNMSSLELGDSALYFCASSSATGNTGELFFGEGSRLTVL.

CDR3 DNA: TGTGCCAGCAGCCAAGATCAGGGGGATGACTATGGCTACACCTTC. Translated: CASSQDQGDDYGYTF. The gene calls are TRBV14 and TRBJ1-2, with TRBD1 matching 7 bases. The CDR3 length is 15 residues. Germline-derived CDR1 and CDR2 are SGHDN and FVKESK. The trim removed 0 bases at V and 3 bases at J, leaving 4 bases unmatched.

The J gene is TRBJ2-5, the V gene TRBV11-1; TRBD2 matches at 9 bases. The CDR3 runs to 15 residues. V lost 4 bases to trimming and J lost 1 base; unmatched junction nucleotides: 4. In germline, CDR1 is SGHAT, CDR2 FQDESV (reference sequence). CDR3 amino acids: CASSYIAGAQETQYF. The CDR3, as DNA: TGTGCCAGCAGCTATATAGCGGGGGCCCAAGAGACCCAGTACTTC.

This clone was picked up one time. The rearrangement uses TRBV5-6 and TRBJ1-2; maybe TRBD1 (5 bases). CDR1 and CDR2 (germline): SGHDT, YYEEEE. This CDR3 has 15 residues. Deletions cut 2 bases from V and 2 bases from J, with 13 bases between. The CDR3 DNA follows: TGTGCCAGCAGCTTTAATCCCTGGGGGAACTATGGCTACACCTTC. As protein: CASSFNPWGNYGYTF.

The V call is TRBV6-1, the J call TRBJ1-2; TRBD1 might be the D (5 bases). The V end lost 3 bases, the J end lost 4 bases, and 15 bases lay between the germline ends. CDR3 length: 15 residues. Per the germline V gene, CDR1 is MNHNS and CDR2 is SASEGT. The CDR3 protein is CASSDTIDSPYGYTF. In DNA form, the CDR3 reads TGTGCCAGCAGTGACACCATTGACAGTCCCTATGGCTACACCTTC.

This clone turned up a few times. The sample has other DNA sequences that encode this CDR3 too. The chain has TRBV19 and TRBJ2-7; D uncertain. V dropped 1 base and J dropped 2 bases, with 6 bases sitting between them. CDR1 and CDR2 from the germline V gene are LNHDA and SQIVND (reference sequence). This CDR3 has 13 residues. The CDR3: CASSIAAAYEQYF. CDR3 DNA: TGTGCCAGTAGTATAGCGGCAGCCTACGAGCAGTACTTC.

The CDR3 DNA reads TGTGCCAGCAGCGTCCGGACAGGGCCTTCCTACGAGCAGTACTTC. Translated, it gives CASSVRTGPSYEQYF. V usage is TRBV9 and J usage is TRBJ2-7, with 8 bases matching TRBD1. V shed 2 bases and J 1 base; nucleotides not matched to a gene: 5. CDR1 is SGDLS and CDR2 is YYNGEE in the germline V gene. This CDR3 has 15 amino acids. The full variable domain, rest sourced from reference TRBV9 and TRBJ2-7, is DSGVTQTPKHLITATGQRVTLRCSPRSGDLSVYWYQQSLDQGLQFLIQYYNGEERAKGNILERFSAQQFPDLHSELNLSSLELGDSALYFCASSVRTGPSYEQYFGPGTRLTVT.

J is TRBJ2-7 and V is TRBV16; D unresolved. There are 16 residues in the CDR3. The V gene's germline CDR1 is KGHSY and CDR2 FQNENV. Deletions cut 2 bases from V and 0 bases from J, with 14 bases between. The CDR3 spells CASSQRVATYSYEQYF. CDR3 DNA sequence: TGTGCCAGCAGCCAAAGGGTGGCCACCTACTCCTACGAGCAGTACTTC.